Detailed here is one TCR beta chain. The PCR ran on 60 Vbeta and 13 Jbeta primers. Sequencing was performed with immunoSEQ multiplex PCR; in TCRdb, only in-frame clones are kept and a portion is missing. The data contain 99,000 or so clones, about 80% of them singletons. The data are from a study of cytomegalovirus exposure and HLA in healthy donors. The CDR3 extends over 12 amino acids. V lost 5 bases, J lost 9 bases, and 11 bases lay in between. CDR1 is SGHTA, CDR2 FQGNSA, per germline. The clonotype originates from a man aged 55 to 69 in good health and CMV-seropositive. The sample consisted of PBMCs. The chain recombines TRBV7-2 with TRBJ1-5; the D is unclear. The CDR3 sequence: CASSHGVRPQHF. The CDR3 bases are TGTGCCAGCAGCCACGGAGTTCGGCCCCAGCATTTT.